This passage covers 30 T cell receptor beta chains from one sample sequenced in a study of T-cell reconstitution after alpha-beta-depleted transplantation in children. Preparation of the TCRbeta library was carried out with unique molecular identifiers. TCRdb reanalysed the PCR reads using MiXCR and keeps one entry per CDR3 protein. Of 250,000 to 350,000 distinct CDR3 sequences in the sample, approximately 23% were seen once. The sample here was PBMCs, mostly from graft donor cells, taken 180 days after TCRalphabeta/CD19-depleted stem cell transplant. Receptors originate from a male patient between 10 and 17 years old who had a stem cell transplant for acute lymphoblastic leukemia, so the T cells may come from the graft donor.

Many counts were recorded for this clonotype. The rearrangement links TRBV5-1 to TRBJ1-5; perhaps TRBD1 as D (5 bases). CDR1 and CDR2 from the germline V gene are SGHRS and YFSETQ. The CDR3 is 14 residues long. Between the trimmed V and J ends, which lost 4 bases and 6 bases, there was a span of 14 bases. Written as DNA, the CDR3 is TGCGCCAGCAGCAGGGACGAGGGCCGTCAGCCCCAGCATTTT. Encoded protein: CASSRDEGRQPQHF.

The table lists this clonotype with a few counts. The gene calls are TRBV6-2 or TRBV6-3 and TRBJ1-5; the D gene is possibly TRBD1 (6 bases). Germline V CDR1 and CDR2: MNHEY, SVGEGT. Trimming cost V 4 bases and J 4 bases, with 23 bases left between them. CDR3 size: 18 residues. CDR3 residues: CASSFSRLGGQRNQPQHF. In DNA, the CDR3 is TGTGCCAGCAGTTTCTCTCGGTTGGGGGGGCAACGGAATCAGCCCCAGCATTTT.

V and J are TRBV7-3 and TRBJ2-7; a possible D gene is TRBD1 (5 bases). CDR1 and CDR2 from the germline V gene are SGHTA and FQGTGA. Trimming left V 1 base short and J 3 bases short, with 13 bases between. The CDR3 totals 15 residues. CDR3 DNA: TGTGCCAGCAGCTTAAACCCGGACACTTACTACGAGCAGTACTTC. Translated, it gives CASSLNPDTYYEQYF.

This clonotype was seen only a few times. V is TRBV29-1 and J is TRBJ1-1; perhaps TRBD1 as D (5 bases). Trimming removed 5 bases from V and 3 bases from J, with 7 bases in between. This CDR3 is 11 amino acids long. Germline V gene sequence: CDR1 SQVTM, CDR2 ANQGSEA. CDR3: CSVLQDTEAFF. The CDR3 DNA reads as TGCAGCGTTTTACAGGACACTGAAGCTTTCTTT.

The chain recombines TRBV6-1 with TRBJ2-3; D is ambiguous. With 2 bases removed from V and 1 base from J, the gap between germline ends came to 16 bases. CDR1 is MNHNS and CDR2 is SASEGT in the germline V gene. This CDR3 spans 17 amino acids. In DNA form, the CDR3 reads TGTGCCAGCAGTGAAAGGAAGCCCATCCTCGGCACAGATACGCAGTATTTT. This sequence encodes CASSERKPILGTDTQYF.

This clonotype was found a few times. CDR3 in amino acids: CASKGQGYNEQFF. The CDR3 DNA reads TGTGCCAGCAAGGGACAGGGCTACAATGAGCAGTTCTTC. The V gene is TRBV6-2 or TRBV6-3, the J gene TRBJ2-1, with 9 bases lining up with TRBD1. The V and J ends lost 7 bases and 3 bases, in that order; junction bases with no gene match: 1. The CDR3 sequence is 13 residues long. Per the germline V gene, CDR1 is MNHEY and CDR2 is SVGEGT.

In its sample, this clonotype was seen a few times. The J gene is TRBJ2-2, the V gene TRBV28; D unresolved. The CDR3 contains 15 residues. Germline CDR1 MDHEN, CDR2 SYDVKM. The V end was cut by 6 bases, the J end by 1 base, with 12 bases between. The CDR3 DNA sequence: TGTGCCAGCAGCCCCTGGTCGGAGAACACCGGGGAGCTGTTTTTT. It translates to CASSPWSENTGELFF.

This clonotype was observed a handful of times. The rearrangement uses TRBV5-1 and TRBJ2-3; D unclear. There are 13 residues in the CDR3. Germline CDR1 and CDR2: SGHRS and YFSETQ. V was trimmed by 0 bases and J by 5 bases, leaving 7 bases between them. This chain's CDR3 is CASSLAVGDTQYF. The CDR3 bases are TGCGCCAGCAGCTTGGCCGTAGGAGATACGCAGTATTTT.

The rearrangement uses TRBV6-2 or TRBV6-3 and TRBJ2-1; 8 bases are a match to TRBD2. This CDR3 is 14 amino acids long. Germline lookup yields CDR1 MNHEY and CDR2 SVGEGT. Trimming at V came to 5 bases and at J to 10 bases, leaving 10 bases not matched to a gene. The CDR3 sequence is CASSARGLVYEQFF. Written as DNA, the CDR3 is TGTGCCAGCAGTGCCCGGGGACTAGTATACGAGCAGTTCTTC.

This clonotype was seen a handful of times. This chain connects TRBV4-1 to TRBJ2-1; D remains unclear. The CDR3 length is 15 residues. Germline assignment: CDR1 MGHRA and CDR2 YSYEKL. V was clipped by 4 bases and J by 6 bases, with 16 bases between them. CDR3 sequence (DNA): TGCGCCAGCAGCCCGGAACTCTCGTGGGGCAATGAGCAGTTCTTC. It is translated as CASSPELSWGNEQFF.

This clonotype was picked up a small number of times. The chain couples TRBV20-1 to TRBJ1-2; D might be TRBD1 (6 bases). V was trimmed by 1 base and J by 6 bases, leaving 12 bases between them. This CDR3 contains 13 residues. Germline V gene lookup returns CDR1 DFQATT and CDR2 SNEGSKA (reference sequence). The CDR3 bases are TGCAGTGCTAGAGTCGGCAGGGGAGATGGCTACACCTTC. Protein sequence: CSARVGRGDGYTF.

The chain has TRBV6-1 and TRBJ1-2; D is ambiguous. The CDR3 sequence is 11 residues long. The V gene lost 7 bases and the J gene lost 3 bases, with 6 bases spanning the gap. CDR1 is MNHNS and CDR2 is SASEGT in the germline V gene. This chain's CDR3 is CASIGYYGYTF. CDR3 in DNA: TGTGCCAGCATAGGGTACTATGGCTACACCTTC.

In its sample, this clonotype was seen once. The rearrangement uses TRBV7-7 and TRBJ2-5; D is undetermined. Trimming cost V 5 bases and J 3 bases, with 10 bases left between them. This CDR3 is built from 13 residues. Germline CDR1 and CDR2: SSHAT and FNYEAQ (reference sequence). This CDR3 is CASSPRWEETQYF. CDR3 in DNA: TGTGCCAGCAGCCCTCGGTGGGAAGAGACCCAGTACTTC.

This chain connects TRBV5-1 to TRBJ1-3; D is unclear. The CDR3 length is 13 residues. The V end was cut by 6 bases, the J end by 3 bases, with 10 bases between. Germline CDR1 reads SGHRS; CDR2 reads YFSETQ. In DNA form, the CDR3 reads TGCGCCAGCACTATAAACGATGGAAACACCATATATTTT. Translated, it gives CASTINDGNTIYF. Together with reference TRBV5-1 and TRBJ1-3, the CDR3 gives the full variable domain: KAGVTQTPRYLIKTRGQQVTLSCSPISGHRSVSWYQQTPGQGLQFLFEYFSETQRNKGNFPGRFSGRQFSNSRSEMNVSTLELGDSALYLCASTINDGNTIYFGEGSWLTVV.

This rearrangement joins TRBV20-1 to TRBJ2-1, with TRBD2 matching over 10 bases. V lost 5 bases to trimming and J lost 5 bases; unmatched junction nucleotides: 9. Germline CDR1 is DFQATT and CDR2 is SNEGSKA (reference sequence). The CDR3 is 15 residues long. In DNA form, the CDR3 reads TGCAGTGCTTGCTTTAGCGGGAGGATTGACAATGAGCAGTTCTTC. The encoded protein is CSACFSGRIDNEQFF.

On this clonotype: This may arise from a read error, as a much more abundant clone is one base away. This rearrangement joins TRBV5-1 to TRBJ2-3, with no clear D. Looked up from germline, CDR1 is SGHRS and CDR2 is YFSETQ. CDR3 size: 16 residues. The CDR3 loop is CDSSLASVTTTDTQYF. DNA of the CDR3: TGCGACAGCAGCTTGGCCTCGGTAACGACCACAGATACGCAGTATTTT. The full variable domain, with the rest looked up from reference TRBV5-1 and TRBJ2-3, is KAGVTQTPRYLIKTRGQQVTLSCSPISGHRSVSWYQQTPGQGLQFLFEYFSETQRNKGNFPGRFSGRQFSNSRSEMNVSTLELGDSALYLCDSSLASVTTTDTQYFGPGTRLTVL.

V gene TRBV12-3 or TRBV12-4 combines with J gene TRBJ2-1; the D gene is possibly TRBD2 (5 bases). V lost 5 bases to trimming and J lost 4 bases, with 21 bases between them. The CDR3 has 17 residues. The CDR3 spells CASSPGVVSGSYNEQFF. The CDR3 nucleotides read TGTGCCAGCAGTCCCGGTGTGGTCTCGGGATCATACAATGAGCAGTTCTTC.

The table lists this clonotype with many counts. V is TRBV6-1 and J is TRBJ1-4; D is unclear. The CDR3 length is 18 residues. Trimming removed 6 bases from V and 4 bases from J, with 24 bases in between. Germline CDR1 is MNHNS and CDR2 is SASEGT. CDR3 sequence reads: CASSEGTSAFTFNEKLFF. In DNA, the CDR3 is TGTGCCAGCAGCGAGGGTACTTCTGCTTTTACCTTTAATGAAAAACTGTTTTTT.

This clonotype was found a few times. The chain combines TRBV11-2 with TRBJ1-2, with D unresolved. The CDR3 extends over 13 amino acids. The ends were cut back, 1 base at V and 4 bases at J, with 7 bases in the middle. CDR1 and CDR2 from the germline V gene are SGHAT and FQNNGV. DNA for the CDR3: TGTGCCAGCAGCTTAGCCAACAGCTATGGCTACACCTTC. It is translated as CASSLANSYGYTF.

The rearrangement links TRBV20-1 to TRBJ1-5, with 8 positions matching TRBD1. CDR3 size: 15 residues. V dropped 2 bases and J dropped 6; count of bases not matched to a gene: 9. Germline V gene sequence: CDR1 DFQATT, CDR2 SNEGSKA (reference sequence). CDR3 coding DNA: TGCAGTGCTAGAAATCTAGGACAGGGAATTCAGCCCCAGCATTTT. Translating gives CSARNLGQGIQPQHF.

This clonotype was observed at least ten times. This chain joins TRBV10-3 and TRBJ2-3; no clear D. The germline V gene has CDR1 ENHRY and CDR2 SYGVKD. V lost 2 bases and J lost 5, with 5 bases in between. The CDR3 is 12 amino acids. For the CDR3, the DNA is TGTGCCATCAGTGAGGGAGTAGATACGCAGTATTTT. It codes for CAISEGVDTQYF.

This clonotype was counted many times. The gene calls are TRBV5-1 and TRBJ2-3, with D hard to call. V was pared by 3 bases and J by 5 bases, with 7 bases between. CDR1 and CDR2 from the germline V gene are SGHRS and YFSETQ. CDR3 length: 12 residues. This CDR3 is CASSYNRDTQYF. The CDR3 coding sequence is TGCGCCAGCAGCTATAATAGAGATACGCAGTATTTT.

This clonotype has only a few counts. CDR3 in amino acids: CSVGLGQYF. DNA for the CDR3: TGCAGTGTTGGGCTTGGGCAGTACTTC. The J gene is TRBJ2-7, the V gene TRBV20-1; D not certain. Trimming pared 7 bases from V and 9 bases from J, leaving 10 bases between. The CDR3 has 9 amino acids. Looked up from germline, CDR1 is DFQATT and CDR2 is SNEGSKA (reference sequence).

The chain links TRBV24-1 to TRBJ2-1, with 9 bases identical to TRBD2. This CDR3 spans 17 amino acids. Germline CDR1 is KGHDR and CDR2 is SFDVKD. Trimming took 1 base from V and 2 from J; bases not matched to a gene: 5. The CDR3 loop is CATSDFTAGGPYNEQFF. DNA for the CDR3: TGTGCCACCAGTGATTTTACAGCGGGAGGCCCCTACAATGAGCAGTTCTTC.

There are a few counts of this clonotype. V is TRBV5-1 and J is TRBJ1-1; D is perhaps TRBD1 (5 bases). The germline V gene encodes CDR1 SGHRS and CDR2 YFSETQ. This CDR3 spans 18 amino acids. The V end was cut by 3 bases, the J end by 0 bases, with 21 bases between. CDR3 nucleotide sequence: TGCGCCAGCAGCTCGATACGGCCTTTCAGGGCCATGAACACTGAAGCTTTCTTT. Protein product: CASSSIRPFRAMNTEAFF.

This clonotype was seen repeatedly, ten times or more. The rearrangement uses TRBV6-1 and TRBJ2-7; D might be TRBD1 (7 bases). Germline lookup yields CDR1 MNHNS and CDR2 SASEGT. The CDR3 runs to 14 residues. Trimming cost V 6 bases and J 3 bases, with 15 bases left between them. In DNA form, the CDR3 reads TGTGCCAGCAGCCCTAGACAGGGAGGCTACGAGCAGTACTTC. Translated, it gives CASSPRQGGYEQYF.

The V and J genes are TRBV6-1 and TRBJ2-7; 9 bases match TRBD1. Germline V gene data show CDR1 as MNHNS and CDR2 as SASEGT. V was pared by 5 bases and J by 4 bases, with 9 bases of the junction left unmatched. The CDR3 consists of 15 residues. The CDR3 coding sequence is TGTGCCAGCAGTAGTTCCGGGACAGGGTTTTACGAGCAGTACTTC. Translated: CASSSSGTGFYEQYF.

The chain uses TRBV9 and TRBJ2-1; D is uncertain. The CDR3 sequence is 15 residues long. CDR1 and CDR2 (germline): SGDLS, YYNGEE. Between the trimmed V and J ends, which lost 0 bases and 5 bases, there was a span of 12 bases. The CDR3 nucleotides read TGTGCCAGCAGCGTAGGCGTGACAACCGACAATGAGCAGTTCTTC. Its translation is CASSVGVTTDNEQFF.

This clonotype was seen only a few times. This chain connects TRBV4-1 to TRBJ2-3; 8 nucleotides align to TRBD2. The CDR3 is 15 residues long. In germline, CDR1 is MGHRA, CDR2 YSYEKL. V dropped 0 bases and J dropped 5; count of bases not matched to a gene: 4. The CDR3 bases are TGCGCCAGCAGCCAAGACGGGAGGGCCCTAGATACGCAGTATTTT. Translating gives CASSQDGRALDTQYF.

This clonotype appeared a few times. The V and J genes are TRBV5-1 and TRBJ1-1; 9 nucleotides line up with TRBD1. The CDR3 loop spans 15 amino acids. J was trimmed by 3 bases and V by 0 bases; bases with no gene match: 3. Germline V gene lookup returns CDR1 SGHRS and CDR2 YFSETQ. CDR3 residues: CASSLVTGGHTEAFF. The CDR3 bases are TGCGCCAGCAGCTTGGTTACAGGGGGCCACACTGAAGCTTTCTTT.